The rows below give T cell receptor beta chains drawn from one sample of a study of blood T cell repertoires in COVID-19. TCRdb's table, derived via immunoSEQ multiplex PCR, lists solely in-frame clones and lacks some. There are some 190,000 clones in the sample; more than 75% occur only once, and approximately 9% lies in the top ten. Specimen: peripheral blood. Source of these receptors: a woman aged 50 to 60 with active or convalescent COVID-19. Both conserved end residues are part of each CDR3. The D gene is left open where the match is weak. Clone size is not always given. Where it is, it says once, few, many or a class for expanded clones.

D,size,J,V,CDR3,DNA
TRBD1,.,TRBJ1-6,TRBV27,CASSGAGQGNSPLHF,TGTGCCAGCAGTGGGGCGGGACAGGGGAATTCACCCCTCCACTTT
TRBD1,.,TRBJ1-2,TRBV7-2,CASSLETTGNYGYTF,TGTGCCAGCAGCTTAGAAACGACAGGGAACTATGGCTACACCTTC
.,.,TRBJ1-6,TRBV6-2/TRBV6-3,CASSYSGAPPLHF,TGTGCCAGCAGTTACTCCGGAGCTCCACCCCTCCACTTT
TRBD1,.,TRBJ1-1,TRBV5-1,CASSRTGQGVSEAFF,TGCGCCAGCAGCCGGACCGGACAGGGTGTGAGTGAAGCTTTCTTT
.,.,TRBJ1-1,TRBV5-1,CASRFSQIGQTEAFF,TGCGCCAGCAGATTCAGTCAAATTGGACAGACTGAAGCTTTCTTT
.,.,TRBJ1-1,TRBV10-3,CAISESGGRAEAFF,TGTGCCATCAGTGAGTCTGGGGGCCGGGCTGAAGCTTTCTTT
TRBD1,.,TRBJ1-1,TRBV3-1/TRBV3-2,CASSPIGTGNTEAFF,TGTGCCAGCAGCCCCATCGGGACAGGGAACACTGAAGCTTTCTTT
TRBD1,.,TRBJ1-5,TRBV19,CASSIEGGPRPQHF,TGTGCCAGTAGTATAGAAGGGGGCCCGAGGCCCCAGCATTTT
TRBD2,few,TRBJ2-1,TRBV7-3,CASSLQGTSGDNEQFF,TGTGCCAGCAGCCTACAAGGGACTAGCGGGGACAATGAGCAGTTCTTC
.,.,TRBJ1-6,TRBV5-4,CASSTGISPLHF,TGTGCCAGCAGTACAGGGATTTCACCCCTCCACTTT
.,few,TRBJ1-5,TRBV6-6,CASSYSMGRPQHF,TGTGCCAGCAGTTACTCTATGGGGAGGCCCCAGCATTTT